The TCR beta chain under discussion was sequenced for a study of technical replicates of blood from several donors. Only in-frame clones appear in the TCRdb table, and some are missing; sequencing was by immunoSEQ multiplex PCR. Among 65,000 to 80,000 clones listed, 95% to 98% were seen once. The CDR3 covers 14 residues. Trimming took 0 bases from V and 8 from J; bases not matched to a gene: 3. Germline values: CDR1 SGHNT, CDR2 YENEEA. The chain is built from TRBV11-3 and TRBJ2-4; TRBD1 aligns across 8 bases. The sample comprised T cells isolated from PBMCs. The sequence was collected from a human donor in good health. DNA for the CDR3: TGTGCCAGCAGCTTAGAGGGCAGGGGGCACATTCAGTACTTC. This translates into CASSLEGRGHIQYF.